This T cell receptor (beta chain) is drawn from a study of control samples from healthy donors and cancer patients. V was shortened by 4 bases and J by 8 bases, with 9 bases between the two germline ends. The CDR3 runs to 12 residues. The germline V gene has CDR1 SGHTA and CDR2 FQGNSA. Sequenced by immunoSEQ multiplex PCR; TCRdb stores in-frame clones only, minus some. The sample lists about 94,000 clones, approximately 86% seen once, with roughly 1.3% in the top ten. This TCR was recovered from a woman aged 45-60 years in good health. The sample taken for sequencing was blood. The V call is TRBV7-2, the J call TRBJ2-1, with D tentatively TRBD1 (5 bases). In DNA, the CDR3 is TGTGCCAGCAGCTCCCAGGGATATGAGCAGTTCTTC. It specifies CASSSQGYEQFF.